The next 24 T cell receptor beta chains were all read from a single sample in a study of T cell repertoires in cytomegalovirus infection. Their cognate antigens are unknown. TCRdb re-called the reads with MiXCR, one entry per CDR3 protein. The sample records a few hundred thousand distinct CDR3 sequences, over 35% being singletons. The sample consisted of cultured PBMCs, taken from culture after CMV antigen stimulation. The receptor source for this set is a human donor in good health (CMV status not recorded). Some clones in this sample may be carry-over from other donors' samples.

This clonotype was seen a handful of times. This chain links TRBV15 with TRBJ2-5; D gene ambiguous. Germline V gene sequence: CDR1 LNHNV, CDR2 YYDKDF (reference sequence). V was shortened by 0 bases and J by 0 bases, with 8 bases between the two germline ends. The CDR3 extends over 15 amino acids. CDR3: CATSRDSAYQETQYF. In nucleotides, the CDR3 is TGTGCCACCAGCAGAGATTCGGCCTACCAAGAGACCCAGTACTTC.

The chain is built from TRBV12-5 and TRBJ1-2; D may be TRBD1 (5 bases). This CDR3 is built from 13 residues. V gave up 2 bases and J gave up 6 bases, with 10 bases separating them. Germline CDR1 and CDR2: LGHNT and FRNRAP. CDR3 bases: TGTGCTAGTGGTTTGCAGGGATTGGATGGCTACACCTTC. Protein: CASGLQGLDGYTF.

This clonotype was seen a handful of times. The chain's CDR3 is CAKRESADTQYF. The CDR3 region has the DNA TGTGCTAAGCGGGAGTCAGCAGATACGCAGTATTTT. The rearrangement links TRBV7-2 to TRBJ2-3; 8 positions match TRBD2. This CDR3 comprises 12 residues. Germline V lookup: CDR1 SGHTA, CDR2 FQGNSA.

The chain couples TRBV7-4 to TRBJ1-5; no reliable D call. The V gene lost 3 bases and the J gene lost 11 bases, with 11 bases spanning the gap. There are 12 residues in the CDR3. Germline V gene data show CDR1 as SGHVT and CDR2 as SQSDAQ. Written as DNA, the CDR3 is TGTGCCAGCAGCTTCTGGGCCTCGGCCCAGCATTTT. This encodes CASSFWASAQHF.

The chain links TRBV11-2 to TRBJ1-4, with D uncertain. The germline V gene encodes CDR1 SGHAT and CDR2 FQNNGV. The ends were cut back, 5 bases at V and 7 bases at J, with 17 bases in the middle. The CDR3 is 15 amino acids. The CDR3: CASSTSNELSEKLFF. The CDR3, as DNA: TGTGCCAGCAGCACCTCCAACGAGTTAAGTGAAAAACTGTTTTTT.

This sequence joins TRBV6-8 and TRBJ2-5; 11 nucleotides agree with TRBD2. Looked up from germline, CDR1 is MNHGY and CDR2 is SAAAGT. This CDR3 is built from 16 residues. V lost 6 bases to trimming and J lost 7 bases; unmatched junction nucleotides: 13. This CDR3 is CASRPGTSGVGGTQYF. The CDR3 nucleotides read TGTGCCAGCAGACCCGGGACTAGCGGAGTCGGGGGGACCCAGTACTTC.

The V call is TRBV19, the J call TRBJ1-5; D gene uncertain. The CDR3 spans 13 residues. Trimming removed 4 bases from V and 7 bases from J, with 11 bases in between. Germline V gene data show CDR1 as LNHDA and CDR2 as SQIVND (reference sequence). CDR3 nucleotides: TGTGCCAGTAGTACCGACCGAAGACAGCCCCAGCATTTT. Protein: CASSTDRRQPQHF.

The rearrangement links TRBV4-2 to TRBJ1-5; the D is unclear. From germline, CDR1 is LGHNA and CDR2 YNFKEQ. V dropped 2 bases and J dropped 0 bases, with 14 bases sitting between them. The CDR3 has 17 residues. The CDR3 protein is CASSQNPLRGSNQPQHF. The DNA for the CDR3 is TGTGCCAGCAGCCAAAATCCCCTACGGGGTAGCAATCAGCCCCAGCATTTT.

The chain's CDR3 is CSARPDVNEKLFF. The CDR3, as DNA: TGCAGTGCTAGACCGGACGTGAATGAAAAACTGTTTTTT. The chain is built from TRBV20-1 and TRBJ1-4; D gene uncertain. CDR3 length equals 13 residues. Per germline, CDR1 DFQATT and CDR2 SNEGSKA (reference sequence). Trimming took 2 bases from V and 5 from J, leaving 9 bases between them.

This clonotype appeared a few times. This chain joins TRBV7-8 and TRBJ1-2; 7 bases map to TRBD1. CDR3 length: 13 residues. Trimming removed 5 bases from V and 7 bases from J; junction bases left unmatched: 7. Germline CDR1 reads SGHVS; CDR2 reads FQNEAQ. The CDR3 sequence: CASSRTGFSGYTF. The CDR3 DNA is TGTGCCAGCAGCCGGACAGGTTTCAGTGGCTACACCTTC. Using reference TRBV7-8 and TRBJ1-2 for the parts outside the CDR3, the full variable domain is GAGVSQSPRYKVAKRGQDVALRCDPISGHVSLFWYQQALGQGPEFLTYFQNEAQLDKSGLPSDRFFAERPEGSVSTLKIQRTQQEDSAVYLCASSRTGFSGYTFGSGTRLTVV.

The DNA for the CDR3 is TGCGCCAGCAGCCCACAACCTAGCGGGAGGGCCTACAATGAGCAGTTCTTC. It encodes CASSPQPSGRAYNEQFF. The V call is TRBV4-1, the J call TRBJ2-1; TRBD2 matches 12 bases. Trimming removed 4 bases from V and 2 bases from J; junction bases left unmatched: 6. In germline, CDR1 is MGHRA, CDR2 YSYEKL. The length of the CDR3 is 17 residues.

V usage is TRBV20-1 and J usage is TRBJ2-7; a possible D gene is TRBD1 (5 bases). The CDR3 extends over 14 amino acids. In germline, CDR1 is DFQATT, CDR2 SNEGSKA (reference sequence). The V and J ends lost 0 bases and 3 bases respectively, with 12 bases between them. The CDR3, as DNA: TGCAGTGCTAGAGATCCCGCAGGGAACTACGAGCAGTACTTC. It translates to CSARDPAGNYEQYF.

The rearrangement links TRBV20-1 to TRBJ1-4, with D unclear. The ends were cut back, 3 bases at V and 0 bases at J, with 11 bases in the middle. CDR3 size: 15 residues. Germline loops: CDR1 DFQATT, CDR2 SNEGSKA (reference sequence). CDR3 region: CSARMGISTNEKLFF. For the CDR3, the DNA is TGCAGTGCTAGGATGGGAATCTCAACTAATGAAAAACTGTTTTTT.

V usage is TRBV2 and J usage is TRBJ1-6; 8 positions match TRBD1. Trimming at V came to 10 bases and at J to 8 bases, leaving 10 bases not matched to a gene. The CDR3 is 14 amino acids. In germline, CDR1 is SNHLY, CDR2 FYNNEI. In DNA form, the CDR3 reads TGTGCCACCCCCTCCGGGACAGGAGATTCACCCCTCCACTTT. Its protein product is CATPSGTGDSPLHF.

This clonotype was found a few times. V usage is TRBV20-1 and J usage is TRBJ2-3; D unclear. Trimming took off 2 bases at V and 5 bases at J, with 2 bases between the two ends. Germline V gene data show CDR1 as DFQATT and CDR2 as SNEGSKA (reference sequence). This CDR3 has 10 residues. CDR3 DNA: TGCAGTGCTAGAATAGATACGCAGTATTTT. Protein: CSARIDTQYF.

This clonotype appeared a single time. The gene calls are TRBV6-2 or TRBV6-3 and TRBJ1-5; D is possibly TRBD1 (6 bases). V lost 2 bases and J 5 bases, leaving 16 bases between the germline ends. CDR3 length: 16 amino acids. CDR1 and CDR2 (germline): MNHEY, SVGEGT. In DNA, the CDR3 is TGTGCCAGCAGTTACAGGGCAGGGGCTGAAGATCAGCCCCAGCATTTT. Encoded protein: CASSYRAGAEDQPQHF.

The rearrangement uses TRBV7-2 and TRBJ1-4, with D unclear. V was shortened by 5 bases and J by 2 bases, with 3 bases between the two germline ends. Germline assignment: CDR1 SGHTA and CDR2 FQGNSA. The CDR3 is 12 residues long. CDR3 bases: TGTGCCAGCAGCCCCACTAATGAAAAACTGTTTTTT. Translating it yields CASSPTNEKLFF.

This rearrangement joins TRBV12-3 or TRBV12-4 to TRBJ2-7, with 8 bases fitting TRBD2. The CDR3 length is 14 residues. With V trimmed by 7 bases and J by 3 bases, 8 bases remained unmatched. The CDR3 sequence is CASTTGGGGYEQYF. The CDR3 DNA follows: TGTGCCAGCACCACGGGGGGGGGAGGCTACGAGCAGTACTTC.

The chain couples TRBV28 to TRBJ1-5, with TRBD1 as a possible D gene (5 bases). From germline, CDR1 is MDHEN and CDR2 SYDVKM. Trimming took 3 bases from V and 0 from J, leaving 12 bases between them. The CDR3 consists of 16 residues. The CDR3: CASSFIEGTSNQPQHF. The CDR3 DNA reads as TGTGCCAGCAGTTTCATAGAAGGGACTAGCAATCAGCCCCAGCATTTT.

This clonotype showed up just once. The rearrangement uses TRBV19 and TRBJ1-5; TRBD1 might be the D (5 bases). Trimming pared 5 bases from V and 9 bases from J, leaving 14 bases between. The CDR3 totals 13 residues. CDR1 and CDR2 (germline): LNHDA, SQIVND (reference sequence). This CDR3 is CASSLGREPPQHF. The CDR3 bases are TGTGCCAGTAGTTTGGGCAGGGAGCCGCCCCAGCATTTT.

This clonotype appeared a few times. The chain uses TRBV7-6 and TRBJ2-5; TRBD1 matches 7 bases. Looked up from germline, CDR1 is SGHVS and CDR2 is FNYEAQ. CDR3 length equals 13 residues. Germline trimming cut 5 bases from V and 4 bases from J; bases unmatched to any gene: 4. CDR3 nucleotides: TGTGCCAGCAGCCAGGACAGGTTAGAGACCCAGTACTTC. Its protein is CASSQDRLETQYF.

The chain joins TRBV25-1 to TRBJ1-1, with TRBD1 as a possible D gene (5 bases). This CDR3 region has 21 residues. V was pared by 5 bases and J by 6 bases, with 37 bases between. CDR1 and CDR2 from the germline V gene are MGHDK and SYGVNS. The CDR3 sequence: CASSPRTFMGMGFTTRAEAFF. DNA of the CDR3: TGTGCCAGCAGTCCCAGAACGTTTATGGGTATGGGGTTTACAACCAGGGCTGAAGCTTTCTTT.

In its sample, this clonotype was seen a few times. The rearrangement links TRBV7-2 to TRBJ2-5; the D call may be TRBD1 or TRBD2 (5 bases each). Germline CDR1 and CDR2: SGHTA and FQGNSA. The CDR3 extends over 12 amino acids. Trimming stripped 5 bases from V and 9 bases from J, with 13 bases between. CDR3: CASSPRGDPQYF. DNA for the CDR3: TGTGCCAGCAGCCCCCGGGGCGATCCCCAGTACTTC.

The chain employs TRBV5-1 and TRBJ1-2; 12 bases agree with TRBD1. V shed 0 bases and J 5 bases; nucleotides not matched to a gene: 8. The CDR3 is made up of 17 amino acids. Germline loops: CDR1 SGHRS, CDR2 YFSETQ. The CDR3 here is CASSLGGQGARRYGYTF. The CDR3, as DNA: TGCGCCAGCAGCTTGGGGGGACAGGGGGCGCGAAGATATGGCTACACCTTC.